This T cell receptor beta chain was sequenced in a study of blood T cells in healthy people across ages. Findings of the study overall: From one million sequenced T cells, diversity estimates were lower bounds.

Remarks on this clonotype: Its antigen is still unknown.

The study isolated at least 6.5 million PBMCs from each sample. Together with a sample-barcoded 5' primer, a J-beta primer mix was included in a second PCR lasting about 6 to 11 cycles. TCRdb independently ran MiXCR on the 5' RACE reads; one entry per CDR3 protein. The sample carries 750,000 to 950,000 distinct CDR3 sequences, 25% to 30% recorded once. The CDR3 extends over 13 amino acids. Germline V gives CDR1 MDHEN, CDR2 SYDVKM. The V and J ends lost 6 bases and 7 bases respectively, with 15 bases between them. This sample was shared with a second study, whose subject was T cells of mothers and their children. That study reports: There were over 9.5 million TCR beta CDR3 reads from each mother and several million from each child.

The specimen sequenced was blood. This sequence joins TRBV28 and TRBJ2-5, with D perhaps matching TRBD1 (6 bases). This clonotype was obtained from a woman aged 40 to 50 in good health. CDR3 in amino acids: CASSRTGKGTQYF. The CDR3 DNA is TGTGCCAGCAGCCGTACAGGGAAAGGGACCCAGTACTTC.